A selection of T cell receptor beta chains follows, all from one sample in a study of technical replicates of blood from a handful of donors. Sequencing was performed with immunoSEQ multiplex PCR; in TCRdb, only in-frame clones are kept and a portion is missing. The sample carries about 97,000 clones, approximately 96% recorded once. The sequenced material came from T cells isolated from PBMCs. Source of these receptors: a human donor in good health. The CDR3 runs from the conserved cysteine through the conserved F or W. Each record gives: D gene, clone size, V gene, J gene, CDR3 protein, CDR3 DNA. A D gene is named only where the DNA matches it firmly. Where a row states a size, it is once, few, many or the class of an expanded clone; other rows omit it.

d_call: NA
clone_size: NA
v_call: TRBV29-1
j_call: TRBJ2-3
cdr3_aa: CSVETSGSDTQYF
cdr3_nt: TGCAGCGTTGAAACTAGTGGATCGGATACGCAGTATTTT

d_call: NA
clone_size: NA
v_call: TRBV27
j_call: TRBJ2-5
cdr3_aa: CASSSPQGPVQETQYF
cdr3_nt: TGTGCCAGCAGTTCCCCCCAGGGGCCCGTCCAAGAGACCCAGTACTTC

d_call: TRBD2
clone_size: NA
v_call: TRBV15
j_call: TRBJ2-6
cdr3_aa: CATSREGLGLAASGANVLTF
cdr3_nt: TGTGCCACCAGCAGAGAAGGCCTGGGACTAGCTGCATCCGGGGCCAACGTCCTGACTTTC

d_call: NA
clone_size: NA
v_call: TRBV7-3
j_call: TRBJ1-5
cdr3_aa: CASSRGSASNQPQHF
cdr3_nt: TGTGCCAGCAGCCGAGGGTCCGCTAGCAATCAGCCCCAGCATTTT

d_call: TRBD2
clone_size: NA
v_call: TRBV10-2
j_call: TRBJ2-1
cdr3_aa: CASTGITGVREGNEQFF
cdr3_nt: TGCGCCAGCACCGGGATAACGGGGGTGCGGGAGGGCAATGAGCAGTTCTTC

d_call: TRBD2
clone_size: NA
v_call: TRBV30
j_call: TRBJ2-1
cdr3_aa: CAWSVPPRLAGNNEQFF
cdr3_nt: TGTGCCTGGAGTGTCCCCCCCCGACTAGCGGGTAACAATGAGCAGTTCTTC

d_call: NA
clone_size: NA
v_call: TRBV6-5
j_call: TRBJ1-5
cdr3_aa: CASTPPGFNQPQHF
cdr3_nt: TGTGCCAGCACCCCCCCAGGGTTTAATCAGCCCCAGCATTTT

d_call: NA
clone_size: NA
v_call: TRBV4-1
j_call: TRBJ1-1
cdr3_aa: CASRILKSRNTEAFF
cdr3_nt: TGCGCCAGCAGAATCCTAAAAAGCCGGAACACTGAAGCTTTCTTT

d_call: NA
clone_size: NA
v_call: TRBV11-2
j_call: TRBJ2-7
cdr3_aa: CASSLSSGEQYF
cdr3_nt: TGTGCCAGCAGCTTAAGTTCCGGCGAGCAGTACTTC

d_call: NA
clone_size: NA
v_call: TRBV2
j_call: TRBJ1-2
cdr3_aa: CASSGGGDGGYTF
cdr3_nt: TGTGCCAGCAGTGGCGGGGGCGATGGTGGCTACACCTTC

d_call: TRBD1
clone_size: NA
v_call: TRBV29-1
j_call: TRBJ2-1
cdr3_aa: CSVPPGQGFSGFSYNEQFF
cdr3_nt: TGCAGCGTTCCCCCGGGACAGGGTTTCAGCGGGTTCTCCTACAATGAGCAGTTCTTC

d_call: NA
clone_size: NA
v_call: TRBV7-2
j_call: TRBJ1-4
cdr3_aa: CASSLGREVEKLFF
cdr3_nt: TGTGCCAGCAGCTTGGGACGGGAGGTAGAAAAACTGTTTTTT

d_call: TRBD1
clone_size: NA
v_call: TRBV5-5
j_call: TRBJ1-5
cdr3_aa: CASSLGGTDNQPQHF
cdr3_nt: TGTGCCAGCAGCTTAGGCGGGACAGACAATCAGCCCCAGCATTTT

d_call: TRBD1
clone_size: NA
v_call: TRBV7-8
j_call: TRBJ1-2
cdr3_aa: CASSAGQGFGGYTF
cdr3_nt: TGTGCCAGCAGCGCCGGACAGGGTTTTGGTGGCTACACCTTC

d_call: TRBD1
clone_size: NA
v_call: TRBV4-2
j_call: TRBJ1-5
cdr3_aa: CASSHILRGSNQPQHF
cdr3_nt: TGTGCCAGCAGCCATATACTCAGGGGGAGCAATCAGCCCCAGCATTTT

d_call: NA
clone_size: NA
v_call: TRBV18
j_call: TRBJ2-5
cdr3_aa: CASSRSGGGQETQYF
cdr3_nt: TGTGCCAGCTCACGTAGCGGAGGTGGGCAAGAGACCCAGTACTTC

d_call: TRBD2
clone_size: NA
v_call: TRBV2
j_call: TRBJ2-1
cdr3_aa: CASSLAGPLNEQFF
cdr3_nt: TGTGCCAGCAGTTTAGCGGGACCCCTCAATGAGCAGTTCTTC

d_call: NA
clone_size: NA
v_call: TRBV7-7
j_call: TRBJ1-1
cdr3_aa: CASSPREGTEAFF
cdr3_nt: TGTGCTAGCAGCCCCAGGGAGGGCACTGAAGCTTTCTTT

d_call: TRBD1
clone_size: once
v_call: TRBV11-2
j_call: TRBJ1-3
cdr3_aa: CASSLEPAGGTGNTIYF
cdr3_nt: TGTGCCAGCAGCTTAGAGCCTGCAGGGGGCACTGGAAACACCATATATTTT

d_call: TRBD1
clone_size: NA
v_call: TRBV30
j_call: TRBJ2-5
cdr3_aa: CAWEPSQGALGTQYF
cdr3_nt: TGTGCCTGGGAACCCTCACAGGGGGCTTTGGGGACCCAGTACTTC

d_call: TRBD2
clone_size: NA
v_call: TRBV6-6
j_call: TRBJ2-2
cdr3_aa: CASSYGTSGHTGELFF
cdr3_nt: TGTGCCAGCAGTTACGGGACTAGCGGTCACACCGGGGAGCTGTTTTTT

d_call: NA
clone_size: NA
v_call: TRBV5-1
j_call: TRBJ1-2
cdr3_aa: CASSLDQASNYGYTF
cdr3_nt: TGCGCCAGCAGCTTGGACCAGGCATCCAACTATGGCTACACCTTC

d_call: NA
clone_size: NA
v_call: TRBV6-5
j_call: TRBJ1-1
cdr3_aa: CASSYSGVPFF
cdr3_nt: TGTGCCAGCAGTTACTCAGGAGTACCTTTCTTT

d_call: NA
clone_size: NA
v_call: TRBV20-1
j_call: TRBJ2-1
cdr3_aa: CSAAAYNEQFF
cdr3_nt: TGCAGTGCGGCGGCGTATAATGAGCAGTTCTTC

d_call: TRBD1
clone_size: NA
v_call: TRBV28
j_call: TRBJ2-3
cdr3_aa: CASSFYGQGGDTQYF
cdr3_nt: TGTGCCAGCAGTTTCTATGGACAGGGGGGAGATACGCAGTATTTT

d_call: NA
clone_size: NA
v_call: TRBV2
j_call: TRBJ2-7
cdr3_aa: CAINPSGEQYF
cdr3_nt: TGTGCCATCAACCCGTCGGGTGAGCAGTACTTC

d_call: NA
clone_size: NA
v_call: TRBV28
j_call: TRBJ1-5
cdr3_aa: CASSLNRAINQPQHF
cdr3_nt: TGTGCCAGCAGTTTGAACAGGGCAATTAATCAGCCCCAGCATTTT

d_call: TRBD2
clone_size: NA
v_call: TRBV4-1
j_call: TRBJ2-1
cdr3_aa: CASSQGLAGNNEQFF
cdr3_nt: TGCGCCAGCAGCCAAGGACTAGCGGGGAACAATGAGCAGTTCTTC

d_call: TRBD2
clone_size: NA
v_call: TRBV7-6
j_call: TRBJ2-3
cdr3_aa: CASSLVAGDGTDTQYF
cdr3_nt: TGTGCCAGCAGCTTAGTAGCGGGAGATGGCACAGATACGCAGTATTTT

d_call: NA
clone_size: NA
v_call: TRBV14
j_call: TRBJ2-1
cdr3_aa: CASSLQTGLEQFF
cdr3_nt: TGTGCCAGCAGCCTACAAACAGGGCTTGAGCAGTTCTTC

d_call: NA
clone_size: NA
v_call: TRBV19
j_call: TRBJ1-5
cdr3_aa: CASSRGPTNQPQHF
cdr3_nt: TGTGCCAGTAGCAGGGGTCCAACTAATCAGCCCCAGCATTTT

d_call: TRBD2
clone_size: NA
v_call: TRBV5-1
j_call: TRBJ2-3
cdr3_aa: CASSGLAGVTRDTQYF
cdr3_nt: TGCGCCAGTTCGGGACTAGCGGGAGTTACCCGAGATACGCAGTATTTT

d_call: TRBD2
clone_size: NA
v_call: TRBV19
j_call: TRBJ2-1
cdr3_aa: CASSMGRGKQFF
cdr3_nt: TGTGCCAGTAGTATGGGGAGGGGTAAGCAGTTCTTC